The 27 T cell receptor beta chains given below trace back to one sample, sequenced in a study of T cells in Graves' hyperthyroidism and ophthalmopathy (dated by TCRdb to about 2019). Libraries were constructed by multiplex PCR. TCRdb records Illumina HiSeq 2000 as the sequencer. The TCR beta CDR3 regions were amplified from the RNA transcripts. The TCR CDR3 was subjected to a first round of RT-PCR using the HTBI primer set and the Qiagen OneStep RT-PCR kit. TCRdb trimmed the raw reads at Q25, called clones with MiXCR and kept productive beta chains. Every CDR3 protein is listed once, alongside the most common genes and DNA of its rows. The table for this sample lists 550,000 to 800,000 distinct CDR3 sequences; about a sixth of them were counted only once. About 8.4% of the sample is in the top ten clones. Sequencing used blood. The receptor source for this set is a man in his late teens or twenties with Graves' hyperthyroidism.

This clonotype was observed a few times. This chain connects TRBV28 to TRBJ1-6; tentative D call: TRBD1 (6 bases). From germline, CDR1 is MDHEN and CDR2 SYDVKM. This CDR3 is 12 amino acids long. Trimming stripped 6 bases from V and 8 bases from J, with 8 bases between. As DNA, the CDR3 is TGTGCCAGCAGGGGGGCTGATTCACCCCTCCACTTT. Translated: CASRGADSPLHF.

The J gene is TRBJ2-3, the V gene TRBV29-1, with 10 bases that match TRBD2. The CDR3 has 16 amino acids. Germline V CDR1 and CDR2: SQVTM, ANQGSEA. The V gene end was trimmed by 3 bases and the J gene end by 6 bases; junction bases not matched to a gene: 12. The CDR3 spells CSVDAGGLASRDTQYF. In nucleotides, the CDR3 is TGCAGCGTTGATGCCGGGGGACTAGCGAGTAGGGATACGCAGTATTTT.

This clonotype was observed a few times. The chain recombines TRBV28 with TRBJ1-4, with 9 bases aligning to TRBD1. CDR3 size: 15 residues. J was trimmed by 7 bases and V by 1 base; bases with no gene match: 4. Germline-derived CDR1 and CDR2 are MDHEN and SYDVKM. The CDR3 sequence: CASSLFTGGSEKLFF. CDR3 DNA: TGTGCCAGCAGTTTATTTACAGGGGGCAGTGAAAAACTGTTTTTT.

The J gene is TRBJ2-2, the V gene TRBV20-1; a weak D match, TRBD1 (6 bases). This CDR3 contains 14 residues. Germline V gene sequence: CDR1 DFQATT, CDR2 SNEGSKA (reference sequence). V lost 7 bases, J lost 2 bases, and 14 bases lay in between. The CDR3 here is CSVNTGINTGELFF. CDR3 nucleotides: TGCAGTGTGAACACAGGGATAAACACCGGGGAGCTGTTTTTT.

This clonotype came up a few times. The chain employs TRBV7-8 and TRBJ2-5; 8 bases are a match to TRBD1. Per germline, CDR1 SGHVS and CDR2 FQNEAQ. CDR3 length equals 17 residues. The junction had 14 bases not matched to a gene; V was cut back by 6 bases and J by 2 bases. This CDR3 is CASRPSRGRREQETQYF. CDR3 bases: TGTGCCAGCAGGCCCTCCAGGGGGCGAAGGGAACAAGAGACCCAGTACTTC.

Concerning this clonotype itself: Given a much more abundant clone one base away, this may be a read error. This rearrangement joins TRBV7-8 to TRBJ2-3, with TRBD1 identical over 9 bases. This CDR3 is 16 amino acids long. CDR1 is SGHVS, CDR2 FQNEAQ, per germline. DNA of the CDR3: TGTGTCAGCAGCTACATACAGGGGGCGCGGGCAGATACGCAGTATTTT. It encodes CVSSYIQGARADTQYF.

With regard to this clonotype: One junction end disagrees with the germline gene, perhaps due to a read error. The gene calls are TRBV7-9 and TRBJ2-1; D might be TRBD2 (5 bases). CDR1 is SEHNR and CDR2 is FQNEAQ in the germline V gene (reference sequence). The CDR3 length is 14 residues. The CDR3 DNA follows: TGTGCCAGCAACTTAAATCCGGGGTACAATGAGCAGTTCTTC. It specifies CASNLNPGYNEQFF. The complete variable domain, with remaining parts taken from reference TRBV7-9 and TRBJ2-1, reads DTGVSQNPRHKITKRGQNVTFRCDPISEHNRLYWYRQTLGQGPEFLTYFQNEAQLEKSRLLSDRFSAERPKGSFSTLEIQRTEQGDSAMYLCASNLNPGYNEQFFGPGTRLTVL.

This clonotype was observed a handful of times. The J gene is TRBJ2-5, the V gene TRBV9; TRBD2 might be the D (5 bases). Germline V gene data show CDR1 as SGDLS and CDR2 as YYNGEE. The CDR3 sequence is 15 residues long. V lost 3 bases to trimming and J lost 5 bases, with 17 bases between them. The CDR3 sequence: CASSDHGGGDETQYF. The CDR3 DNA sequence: TGTGCCAGCAGCGACCACGGTGGAGGTGACGAGACCCAGTACTTC.

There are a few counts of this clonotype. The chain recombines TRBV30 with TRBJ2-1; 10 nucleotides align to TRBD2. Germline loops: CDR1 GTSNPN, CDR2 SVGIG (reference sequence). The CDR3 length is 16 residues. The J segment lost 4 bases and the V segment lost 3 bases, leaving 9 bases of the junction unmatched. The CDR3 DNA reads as TGTGCCTGGAGCCCGGCGACTAGCGGGCAGTACAATGAGCAGTTCTTC. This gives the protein CAWSPATSGQYNEQFF.

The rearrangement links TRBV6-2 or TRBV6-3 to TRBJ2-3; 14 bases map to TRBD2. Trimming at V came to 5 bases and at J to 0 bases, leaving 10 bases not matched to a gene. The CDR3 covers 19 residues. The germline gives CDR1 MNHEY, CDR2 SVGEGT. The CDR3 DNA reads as TGTGCCAGCAGTCGCCCAGGGACTAGCGGGAGAGCTAGCACAGATACGCAGTATTTT. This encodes CASSRPGTSGRASTDTQYF.

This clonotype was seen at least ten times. This CDR3 reads CASSSGTFYEQYF. For the CDR3, the DNA is TGTGCCAGCAGCTCGGGTACCTTCTACGAGCAGTACTTC. This chain connects TRBV28 to TRBJ2-7; D remains unclear. Between the trimmed V and J ends, which lost 6 bases and 3 bases, there was a span of 12 bases. CDR1 MDHEN and CDR2 SYDVKM come from the germline V gene. The CDR3 spans 13 residues.

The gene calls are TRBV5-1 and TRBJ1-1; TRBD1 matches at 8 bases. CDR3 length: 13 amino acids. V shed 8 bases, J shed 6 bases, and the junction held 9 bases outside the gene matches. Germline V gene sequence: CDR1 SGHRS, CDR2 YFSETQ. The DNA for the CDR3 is TGCGCCAGTTCGGACAGGGTTGGGTCTGAAGCTTTCTTT. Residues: CASSDRVGSEAFF.

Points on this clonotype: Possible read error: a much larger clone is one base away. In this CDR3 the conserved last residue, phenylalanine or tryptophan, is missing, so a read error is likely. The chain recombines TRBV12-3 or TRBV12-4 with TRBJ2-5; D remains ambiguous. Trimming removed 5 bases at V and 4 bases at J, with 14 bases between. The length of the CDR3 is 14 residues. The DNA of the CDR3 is TGTGCCAGCAGTCCCAGCAGCTCCGGAGAGACCCAGTACTCC. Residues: CASSPSSSGETQYS.

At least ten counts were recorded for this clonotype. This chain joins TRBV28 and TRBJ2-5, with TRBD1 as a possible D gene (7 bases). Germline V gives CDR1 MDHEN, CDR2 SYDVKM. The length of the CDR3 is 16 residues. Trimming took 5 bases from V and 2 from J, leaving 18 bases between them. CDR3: CASSRRGQVPQETQYF. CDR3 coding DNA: TGTGCCAGCAGTCGGAGGGGGCAGGTCCCTCAAGAGACCCAGTACTTC.

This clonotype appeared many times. This CDR3 reads CASSLSGEYTEAFF. CDR3 sequence (DNA): TGCGCCAGCAGCTTGTCAGGGGAGTACACTGAAGCTTTCTTT. This chain uses TRBV5-1 with TRBJ1-1; D might be TRBD1 (6 bases). The V gene's germline CDR1 is SGHRS and CDR2 YFSETQ. Deletions cut 1 base from V and 3 bases from J, with 10 bases between. The CDR3 totals 14 residues.

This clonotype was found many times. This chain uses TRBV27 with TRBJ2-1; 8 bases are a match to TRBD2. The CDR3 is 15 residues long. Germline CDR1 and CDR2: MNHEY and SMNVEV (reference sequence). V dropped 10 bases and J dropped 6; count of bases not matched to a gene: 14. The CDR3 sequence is CAISTSGSSSNEQFF. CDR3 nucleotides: TGTGCCATCTCCACCAGCGGGAGTAGTAGCAATGAGCAGTTCTTC.

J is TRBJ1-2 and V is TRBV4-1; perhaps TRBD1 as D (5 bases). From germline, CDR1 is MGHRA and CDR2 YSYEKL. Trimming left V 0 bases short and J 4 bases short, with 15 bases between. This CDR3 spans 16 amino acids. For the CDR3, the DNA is TGCGCCAGCAGCCAAGAAGCCGGGACGTCCCGCTATGGCTACACCTTC. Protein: CASSQEAGTSRYGYTF.

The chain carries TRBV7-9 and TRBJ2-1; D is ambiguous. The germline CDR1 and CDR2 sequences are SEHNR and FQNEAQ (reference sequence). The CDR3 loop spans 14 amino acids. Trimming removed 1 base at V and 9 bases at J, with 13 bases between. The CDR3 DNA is TGTGCCAGCAGCTTAGGAGTAGTTTCCGCTGAGCAGTTCTTC. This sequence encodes CASSLGVVSAEQFF.

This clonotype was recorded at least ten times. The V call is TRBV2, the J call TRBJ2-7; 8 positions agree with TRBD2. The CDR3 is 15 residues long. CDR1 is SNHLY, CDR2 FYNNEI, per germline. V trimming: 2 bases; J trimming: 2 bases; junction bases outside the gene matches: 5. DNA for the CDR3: TGTGCCAGCAGTGAACCCGGCGGGAGGACCTACGAGCAGTACTTC. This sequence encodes CASSEPGGRTYEQYF. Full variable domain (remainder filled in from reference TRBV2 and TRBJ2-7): EPEVTQTPSHQVTQMGQEVILRCVPISNHLYFYWYRQILGQKVEFLVSFYNNEISEKSEIFDDQFSVERPDGSNFTLKIRSTKLEDSAMYFCASSEPGGRTYEQYFGPGTRLTVT.

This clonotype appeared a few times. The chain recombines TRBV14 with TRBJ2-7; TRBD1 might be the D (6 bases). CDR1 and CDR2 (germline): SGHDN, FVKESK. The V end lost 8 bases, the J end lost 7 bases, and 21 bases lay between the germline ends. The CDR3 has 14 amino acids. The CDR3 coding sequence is TGTGCCAGCGCCGCCCGGGACAAGGGCTGGGAGCAGTACTTC. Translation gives CASAARDKGWEQYF. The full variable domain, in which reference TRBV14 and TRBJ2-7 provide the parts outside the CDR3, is EAGVTQFPSHSVIEKGQTVTLRCDPISGHDNLYWYRRVMGKEIKFLLHFVKESKQDESGMPNNRFLAERTGGTYSTLKVQPAELEDSGVYFCASAARDKGWEQYFGPGTRLTVT.

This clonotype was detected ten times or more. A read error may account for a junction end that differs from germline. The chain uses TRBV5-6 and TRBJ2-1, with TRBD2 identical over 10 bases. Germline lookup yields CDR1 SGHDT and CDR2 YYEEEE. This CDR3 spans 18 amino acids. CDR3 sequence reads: CASNLSPPGLAIVNEQFF. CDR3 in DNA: TGTGCCAGCAACTTGTCTCCACCGGGACTAGCGATAGTTAATGAGCAGTTCTTC.

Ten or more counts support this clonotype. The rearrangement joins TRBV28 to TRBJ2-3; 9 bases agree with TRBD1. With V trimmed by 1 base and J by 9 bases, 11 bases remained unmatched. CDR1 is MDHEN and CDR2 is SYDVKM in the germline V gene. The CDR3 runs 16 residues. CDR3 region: CASSLSGTGPSRTQYF. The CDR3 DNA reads TGTGCCAGCAGTTTATCCGGGACAGGGCCCTCAAGAACGCAGTATTTT.

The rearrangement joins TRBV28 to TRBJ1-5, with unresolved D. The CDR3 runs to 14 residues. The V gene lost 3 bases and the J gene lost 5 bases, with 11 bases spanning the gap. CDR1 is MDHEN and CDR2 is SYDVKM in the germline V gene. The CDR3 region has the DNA TGTGCCAGCAGTTTCGGAGAGTCCCATCAGCCCCAGCATTTT. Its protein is CASSFGESHQPQHF. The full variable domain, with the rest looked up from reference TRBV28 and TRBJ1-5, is DVKVTQSSRYLVKRTGEKVFLECVQDMDHENMFWYRQDPGLGLRLIYFSYDVKMKEKGDIPEGYSVSREKKERFSLILESASTNQTSMYLCASSFGESHQPQHFGDGTRLSIL.

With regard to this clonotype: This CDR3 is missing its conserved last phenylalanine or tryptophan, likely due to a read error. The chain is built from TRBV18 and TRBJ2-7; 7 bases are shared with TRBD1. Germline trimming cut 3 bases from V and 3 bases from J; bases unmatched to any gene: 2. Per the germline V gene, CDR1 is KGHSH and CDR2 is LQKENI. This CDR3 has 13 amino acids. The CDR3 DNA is TGTGCCAGCTCACCGGGACAGAACTACGAGCAGTACCTC. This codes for CASSPGQNYEQYL.

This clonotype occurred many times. The CDR3 DNA reads TGTGCCAGCAGCTTAGCCCCCGGGACTAGCGACACCGGGGAGCTGTTTTTT. It is translated as CASSLAPGTSDTGELFF. This chain uses TRBV11-3 with TRBJ2-2; 10 bases align to TRBD2. In germline, CDR1 is SGHNT, CDR2 YENEEA. The CDR3 loop spans 17 amino acids. V gave up 1 base and J gave up 3 bases; unmatched junction bases: 5.

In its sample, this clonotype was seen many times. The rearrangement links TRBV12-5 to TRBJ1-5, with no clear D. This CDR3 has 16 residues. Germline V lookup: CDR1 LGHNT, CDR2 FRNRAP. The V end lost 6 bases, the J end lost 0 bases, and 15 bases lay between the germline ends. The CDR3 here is CASGSIAQYSNQPQHF. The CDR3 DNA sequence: TGTGCTAGTGGGAGCATAGCCCAATATAGCAATCAGCCCCAGCATTTT.

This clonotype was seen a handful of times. The CDR3 bases are TGCGCCAGCAGCTTGAAAAAAGCGGTTAGCACAGATACGCAGTATTTT. This codes for CASSLKKAVSTDTQYF. This chain uses TRBV5-1 with TRBJ2-3, with D tentatively TRBD2 (5 bases). This CDR3 spans 16 amino acids. V was shortened by 1 base and J by 0 bases, with 12 bases between the two germline ends. Germline assignment: CDR1 SGHRS and CDR2 YFSETQ.